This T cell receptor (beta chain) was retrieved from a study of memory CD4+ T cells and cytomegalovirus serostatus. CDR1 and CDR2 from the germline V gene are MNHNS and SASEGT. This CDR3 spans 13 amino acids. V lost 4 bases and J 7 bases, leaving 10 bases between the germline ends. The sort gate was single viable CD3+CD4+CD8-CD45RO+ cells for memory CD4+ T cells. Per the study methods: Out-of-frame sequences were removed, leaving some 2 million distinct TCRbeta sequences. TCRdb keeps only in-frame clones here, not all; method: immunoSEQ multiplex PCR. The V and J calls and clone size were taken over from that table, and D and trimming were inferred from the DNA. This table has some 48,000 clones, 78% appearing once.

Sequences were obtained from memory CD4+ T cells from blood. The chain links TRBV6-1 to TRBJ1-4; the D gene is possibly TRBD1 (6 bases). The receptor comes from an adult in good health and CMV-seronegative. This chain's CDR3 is CASSVVGGEKLFF. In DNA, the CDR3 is TGTGCCAGCAGTGTCGTAGGGGGTGAAAAACTGTTTTTT.